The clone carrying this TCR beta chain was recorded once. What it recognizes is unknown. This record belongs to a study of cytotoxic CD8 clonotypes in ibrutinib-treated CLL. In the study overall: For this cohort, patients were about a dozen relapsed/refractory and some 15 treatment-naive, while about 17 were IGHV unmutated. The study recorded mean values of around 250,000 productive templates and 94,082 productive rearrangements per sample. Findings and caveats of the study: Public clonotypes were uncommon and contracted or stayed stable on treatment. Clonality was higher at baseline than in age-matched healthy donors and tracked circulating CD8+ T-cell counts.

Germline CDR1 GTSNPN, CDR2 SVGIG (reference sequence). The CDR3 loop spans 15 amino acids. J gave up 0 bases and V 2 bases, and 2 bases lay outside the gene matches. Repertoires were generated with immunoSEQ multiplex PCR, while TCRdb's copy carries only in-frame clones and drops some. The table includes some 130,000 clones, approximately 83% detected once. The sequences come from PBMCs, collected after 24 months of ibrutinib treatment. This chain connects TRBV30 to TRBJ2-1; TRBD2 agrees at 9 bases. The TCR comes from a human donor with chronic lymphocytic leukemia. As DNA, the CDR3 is TGTGCCTGGAGTCTAGCGGGGAGCTCCTACAATGAGCAGTTCTTC. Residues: CAWSLAGSSYNEQFF.